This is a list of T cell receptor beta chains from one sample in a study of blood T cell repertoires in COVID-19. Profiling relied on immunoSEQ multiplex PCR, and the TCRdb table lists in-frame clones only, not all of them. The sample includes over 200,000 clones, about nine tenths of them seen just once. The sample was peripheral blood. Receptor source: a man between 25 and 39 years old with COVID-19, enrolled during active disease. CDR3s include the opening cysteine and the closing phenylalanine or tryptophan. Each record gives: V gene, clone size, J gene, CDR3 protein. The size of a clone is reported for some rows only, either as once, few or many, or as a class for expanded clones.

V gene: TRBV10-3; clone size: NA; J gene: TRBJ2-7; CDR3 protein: CAISPTGKRDYEQYF
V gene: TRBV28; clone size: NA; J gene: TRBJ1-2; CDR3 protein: CASNSRPPDGYTF
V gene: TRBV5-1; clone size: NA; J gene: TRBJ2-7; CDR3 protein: CASSLASSGSWGSLEQYF
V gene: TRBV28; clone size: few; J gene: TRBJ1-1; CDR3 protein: CASTNGQGASEAFF
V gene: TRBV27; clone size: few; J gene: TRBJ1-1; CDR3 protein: CASSRGRTGGGYRDTEAFF
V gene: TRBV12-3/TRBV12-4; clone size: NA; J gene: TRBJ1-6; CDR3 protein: CASSPGGSPLHF
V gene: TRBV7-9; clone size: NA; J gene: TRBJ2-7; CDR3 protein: CASSSATGDTYEQYF
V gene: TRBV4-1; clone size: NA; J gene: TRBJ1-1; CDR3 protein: CASSLTRGTEAFF
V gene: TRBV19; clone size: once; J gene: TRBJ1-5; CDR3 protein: CASSLITGYQPQHF
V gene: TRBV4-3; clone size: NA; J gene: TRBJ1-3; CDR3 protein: CASSQQQGFGNTIYF
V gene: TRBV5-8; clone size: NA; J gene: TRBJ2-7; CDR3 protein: CASSLGQAGLYEQYF
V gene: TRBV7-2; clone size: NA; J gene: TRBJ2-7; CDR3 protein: CASSLVGQGSYEQYF
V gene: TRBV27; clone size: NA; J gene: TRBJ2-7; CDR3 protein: CASSFLRGGAAGYEQYF
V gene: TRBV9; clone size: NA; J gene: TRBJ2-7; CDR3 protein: CASSAGSPYEQYF
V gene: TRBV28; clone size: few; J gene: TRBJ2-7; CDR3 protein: CASRRSYEQYF
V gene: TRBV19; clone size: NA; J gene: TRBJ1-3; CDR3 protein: CASTPPAGLGNTIYF
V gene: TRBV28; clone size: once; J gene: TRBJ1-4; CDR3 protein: CASSPSTKTGVFEKLFF
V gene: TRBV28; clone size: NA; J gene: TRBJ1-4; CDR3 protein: CASSLIGTSNEKLFF
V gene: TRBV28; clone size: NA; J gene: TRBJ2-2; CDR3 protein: CASSFGDLNTGELFF
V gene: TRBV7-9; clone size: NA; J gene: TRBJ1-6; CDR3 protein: CASSPWWGQGNSPLHF
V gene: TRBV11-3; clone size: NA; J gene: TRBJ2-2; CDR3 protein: CASSSGLGSTGELFF
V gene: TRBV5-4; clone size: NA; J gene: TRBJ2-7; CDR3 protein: CASSLETGDEQYF
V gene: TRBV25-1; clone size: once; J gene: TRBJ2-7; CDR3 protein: CASTIGQGFNEQYF
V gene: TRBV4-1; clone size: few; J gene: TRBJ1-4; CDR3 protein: CASSQSGTGYEKLFF
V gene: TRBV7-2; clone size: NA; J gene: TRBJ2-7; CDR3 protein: CASSLAGTLSYEQYF
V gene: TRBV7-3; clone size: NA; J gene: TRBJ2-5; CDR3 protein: CASSSGSQETQYF
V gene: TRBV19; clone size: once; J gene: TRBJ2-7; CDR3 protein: CASTGGSYEQYF
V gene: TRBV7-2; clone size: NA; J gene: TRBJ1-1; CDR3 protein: CASSPRAPGTEAFF
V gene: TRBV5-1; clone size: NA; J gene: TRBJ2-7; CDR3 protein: CASSLAPDRNSYEQYF
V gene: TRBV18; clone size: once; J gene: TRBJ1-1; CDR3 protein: CASSPNTGKNTEAFF
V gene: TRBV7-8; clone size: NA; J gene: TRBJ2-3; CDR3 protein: CASSLPPRGDTQYF
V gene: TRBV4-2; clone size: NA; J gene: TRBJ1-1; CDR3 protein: CASSQGTGISRTEAFF
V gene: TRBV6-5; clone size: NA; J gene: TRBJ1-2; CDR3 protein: CASNNLGAGSYGYTF
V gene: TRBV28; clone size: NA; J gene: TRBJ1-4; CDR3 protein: CASSFGQGAEKLFF
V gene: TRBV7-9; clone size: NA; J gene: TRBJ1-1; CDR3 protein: CASSFFGDTEAFF
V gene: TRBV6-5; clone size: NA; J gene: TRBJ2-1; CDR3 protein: CASSYIGTGNTEQFF
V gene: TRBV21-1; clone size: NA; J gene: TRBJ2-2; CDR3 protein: CASSKVLWYYDLTNTGELFF
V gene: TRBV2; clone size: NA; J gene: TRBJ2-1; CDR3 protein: CASSGGQGVTYNEQFF
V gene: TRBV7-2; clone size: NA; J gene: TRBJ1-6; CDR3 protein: CASSLGTGGTSPLHF
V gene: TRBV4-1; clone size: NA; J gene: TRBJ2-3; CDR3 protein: CASTAVFSPKDTQYF
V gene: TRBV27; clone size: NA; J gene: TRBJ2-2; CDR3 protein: CASSSLWGYLTGATGELFF
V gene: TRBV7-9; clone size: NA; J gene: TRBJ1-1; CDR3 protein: CASSFLRTGVTEAFF
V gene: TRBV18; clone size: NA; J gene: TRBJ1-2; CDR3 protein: CASSLQGAIGYGYTF
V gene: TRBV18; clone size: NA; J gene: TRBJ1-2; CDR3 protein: CASSRPVGGEGYGYTF
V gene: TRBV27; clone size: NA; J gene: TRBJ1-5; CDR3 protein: CASSATPWSNQPQHF
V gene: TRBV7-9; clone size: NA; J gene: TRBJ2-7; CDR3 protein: CASSGTDVVNSYEQYF
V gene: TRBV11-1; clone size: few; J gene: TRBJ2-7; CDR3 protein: CASSDNRDYEQYF
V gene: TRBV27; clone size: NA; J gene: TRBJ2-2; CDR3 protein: CASCRTGGDTGELFF
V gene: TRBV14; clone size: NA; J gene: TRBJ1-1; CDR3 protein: CASSQQGQVAEAFF
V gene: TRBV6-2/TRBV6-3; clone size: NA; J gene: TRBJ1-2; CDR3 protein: CASSYAGQGAFGYGYTF
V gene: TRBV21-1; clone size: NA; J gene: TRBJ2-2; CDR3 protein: CASSKEYRWGNPYTGELFF
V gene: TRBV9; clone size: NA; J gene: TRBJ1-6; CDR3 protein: CASSVQGSSPLHF
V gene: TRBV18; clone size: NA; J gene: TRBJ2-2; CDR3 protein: CASSPGQGTGELFF
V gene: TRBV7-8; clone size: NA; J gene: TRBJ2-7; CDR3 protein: CASRTGTTPTYEQYF